Below are 20 T cell receptor beta chains sequenced from a single sample in a study of cytomegalovirus exposure and HLA in healthy donors. The primer mix had 60 Vbeta and 13 Jbeta primers. The repertoire was sequenced with immunoSEQ multiplex PCR; TCRdb's copy has only in-frame clones and lacks some. The top ten hold roughly 9.8% of the sample, which has about 120,000 clones, around two thirds seen once. Sequencing used PBMCs. These receptors were collected from a woman aged 35 to 49 in good health and CMV-seropositive.

V and J are TRBV7-2 and TRBJ2-1; a possible D gene is TRBD1 (5 bases). The length of the CDR3 is 15 residues. V was clipped by 2 bases and J by 5 bases, with 13 bases between them. Germline values: CDR1 SGHTA, CDR2 FQGNSA. The chain's CDR3 is CASSLSYGADNEQFF. Written as DNA, the CDR3 is TGTGCCAGCAGCTTAAGTTATGGGGCAGACAATGAGCAGTTCTTC.

Of note for this clone: Other DNA sequences in this specimen translate into the identical CDR3. The chain is built from TRBV7-2 and TRBJ1-2; possible D gene TRBD1, 6 bases. With 0 bases removed from V and 0 bases from J, the gap between germline ends came to 11 bases. This CDR3 has 16 amino acids. The germline gives CDR1 SGHTA, CDR2 FQGNSA. The CDR3 spells CASSLARGRANYGYTF. The CDR3 bases are TGTGCCAGCAGCTTAGCCAGGGGACGAGCTAACTATGGCTACACCTTC.

In DNA, the CDR3 is TGTGCCACCAGCACGGGGTTTATGAACACTGAAGCTTTCTTT. Protein product: CATSTGFMNTEAFF. This chain joins TRBV15 and TRBJ1-1; D not resolved. Trimming removed 4 bases at V and 0 bases at J, with 9 bases between. The length of the CDR3 is 14 residues. From germline, CDR1 is LNHNV and CDR2 YYDKDF (reference sequence).

V is TRBV7-9 and J is TRBJ2-7; 8 bases line up with TRBD2. Losses at the gene ends were 2 bases for V and 0 bases for J; bases not matched to a gene: 6. Per the germline V gene, CDR1 is SEHNR and CDR2 is FQNEAQ (reference sequence). This CDR3 is built from 16 residues. CDR3 sequence (DNA): TGTGCCAGCAGCTTATCCGAGAGCGGGAGCTCCTACGAGCAGTACTTC. The encoded protein is CASSLSESGSSYEQYF.

The chain is built from TRBV9 and TRBJ1-2; maybe TRBD1 (6 bases). Deletions cut 3 bases from V and 4 bases from J, with 13 bases between. Germline loops: CDR1 SGDLS, CDR2 YYNGEE. There are 14 residues in the CDR3. CDR3 amino acids: CASSAGEWIYGYTF. CDR3 sequence (DNA): TGTGCCAGCAGCGCAGGGGAGTGGATCTATGGCTACACCTTC.

The chain combines TRBV25-1 with TRBJ2-5; weak D call: TRBD2 (6 bases). Per the germline V gene, CDR1 is MGHDK and CDR2 is SYGVNS. CDR3 size: 14 residues. The V end lost 6 bases, the J end lost 5 bases, and 16 bases lay between the germline ends. The CDR3 nucleotides read TGTGCCAGCAGGGGGCCCGGGAGTTCGGAGACCCAGTACTTC. This encodes CASRGPGSSETQYF.

The V and J genes are TRBV12-5 and TRBJ1-3; TRBD1 aligns across 9 bases. The CDR3 covers 16 residues. V trimming: 4 bases; J trimming: 4 bases; junction bases outside the gene matches: 8. Germline CDR1 LGHNT, CDR2 FRNRAP. The CDR3 nucleotides are TGTGCTAGTGGTTCGGGACAGGGCTTGAGCGGAAACACCATATATTTT. Protein sequence: CASGSGQGLSGNTIYF.

The rearrangement uses TRBV6-1 and TRBJ2-2; no definite D call. With 6 bases removed from V and 5 bases from J, the gap between germline ends came to 13 bases. This CDR3 has 14 amino acids. Germline V gives CDR1 MNHNS, CDR2 SASEGT. CDR3 DNA sequence: TGTGCCAGCAGGACGATCGGAGCGACCGGGGAGCTGTTTTTT. This gives the protein CASRTIGATGELFF.

The chain has TRBV29-1 and TRBJ2-7; 12 positions agree with TRBD2. The CDR3 covers 17 residues. The ends lost 6 bases at V and 2 bases at J; junction bases unmatched: 14. CDR1 is SQVTM, CDR2 ANQGSEA, per germline. The CDR3: CSVRLAGVGLGTYEQYF. The CDR3 DNA reads as TGCAGCGTCCGACTAGCGGGAGTGGGGTTGGGGACCTACGAGCAGTACTTC.

This CDR3 reads CASSAEGGHDEQYF. CDR3 bases: TGTGCCAGCAGCGCGGAAGGGGGCCACGACGAGCAGTACTTC. The chain employs TRBV9 and TRBJ2-7, with TRBD1 matching over 7 bases. The CDR3 totals 14 residues. In germline, CDR1 is SGDLS, CDR2 YYNGEE. J gave up 5 bases and V 3 bases, and 8 bases lay outside the gene matches. Looking up the rest from reference TRBV9 and TRBJ2-7 gives the full variable domain: DSGVTQTPKHLITATGQRVTLRCSPRSGDLSVYWYQQSLDQGLQFLIQYYNGEERAKGNILERFSAQQFPDLHSELNLSSLELGDSALYFCASSAEGGHDEQYFGPGTRLTVT.

V usage is TRBV11-2 and J usage is TRBJ1-3, with D perhaps matching TRBD1 (6 bases). Germline V gene data show CDR1 as SGHAT and CDR2 as FQNNGV. This CDR3 region has 17 residues. The V and J ends lost 4 bases and 3 bases respectively, with 19 bases between them. The CDR3 sequence: CASSYGPAGVFGNTIYF. CDR3 in DNA: TGTGCCAGCAGCTATGGTCCGGCAGGGGTGTTTGGAAACACCATATATTTT. Looking up the rest from reference TRBV11-2 and TRBJ1-3 gives the full variable domain: EAGVAQSPRYKIIEKRQSVAFWCNPISGHATLYWYQQILGQGPKLLIQFQNNGVVDDSQLPKDRFSAERLKGVDSTLKIQPAKLEDSAVYLCASSYGPAGVFGNTIYFGEGSWLTVV.

Comment on this clone: Given the absence of the conserved phenylalanine or tryptophan at the CDR3 end, a read error is likely. The chain couples TRBV4-1 to TRBJ1-5; D possibly corresponds to TRBD1 (6 bases). Germline values: CDR1 MGHRA, CDR2 YSYEKL. This CDR3 spans 18 amino acids. The V end was cut by 0 bases, the J end by 2 bases, with 17 bases between. The CDR3 DNA is TGCGCCAGCAGCCAAGATAAGGACAGCCTCCGACGCAATCAGCCCCAGCATTCT. Translated: CASSQDKDSLRRNQPQHS.

The V and J genes are TRBV9 and TRBJ2-3; 9 bases fit TRBD2. The trim removed 4 bases at V and 2 bases at J, leaving 8 bases unmatched. The germline V gene encodes CDR1 SGDLS and CDR2 YYNGEE. This CDR3 spans 16 amino acids. The CDR3 DNA reads TGTGCCAGCAGCCCTCGACTAGCGGAGAACACAGATACGCAGTATTTT. The encoded protein is CASSPRLAENTDTQYF.

V and J are TRBV6-5 and TRBJ1-1; 8 bases fit TRBD1. Trimming removed 4 bases from V and 4 bases from J; junction bases left unmatched: 5. The V gene's germline CDR1 is MNHEY and CDR2 SVGAGI. This CDR3 region has 14 residues. The CDR3 here is CASSSGGGGTEAFF. CDR3 sequence (DNA): TGTGCCAGCAGTTCAGGGGGCGGGGGCACTGAAGCTTTCTTT.

This chain uses TRBV6-5 with TRBJ1-1; D might be TRBD1 (6 bases). The germline V and J ends were trimmed by 0 bases and 4 bases, with 12 bases remaining between them. Germline values: CDR1 MNHEY, CDR2 SVGAGI. There are 15 residues in the CDR3. The CDR3 bases are TGTGCCAGCAGTTACTCAGGGACATCCCCCACTGAAGCTTTCTTT. Translation gives CASSYSGTSPTEAFF.

The J gene is TRBJ2-5, the V gene TRBV7-2; D may be TRBD2 (6 bases). CDR1 and CDR2 from the germline V gene are SGHTA and FQGNSA. The V gene lost 4 bases and the J gene lost 5 bases, with 14 bases spanning the gap. This CDR3 has 14 residues. CDR3 nucleotide sequence: TGTGCCAGCAGCTATCTAGGGGCGGGGGAGACCCAGTACTTC. It is translated as CASSYLGAGETQYF.

This sequence joins TRBV7-2 and TRBJ1-4, with D possibly matching TRBD1 (6 bases). This CDR3 is built from 15 residues. CDR1 and CDR2 (germline): SGHTA, FQGNSA. Trimming shortened V by 5 bases and J by 3 bases, and 13 bases separated the two germline ends. The CDR3 coding sequence is TGTGCCAGCAGCGTACAGGGAGTGCCTAATGAAAAACTGTTTTTT. Residues: CASSVQGVPNEKLFF.

The J gene is TRBJ1-2, the V gene TRBV27, with D tentatively TRBD1 (5 bases). The V end lost 5 bases, the J end lost 4 bases, and 17 bases lay between the germline ends. The CDR3 runs 15 residues. Germline lookup yields CDR1 MNHEY and CDR2 SMNVEV (reference sequence). The CDR3 spells CASSVYPGQSYGYTF. The CDR3 region has the DNA TGTGCCAGCAGTGTTTACCCAGGGCAGAGCTATGGCTACACCTTC.

The gene calls are TRBV7-3 and TRBJ2-2; TRBD2 aligns across 8 bases. J was trimmed by 1 base and V by 3 bases; bases with no gene match: 4. Germline values: CDR1 SGHTA, CDR2 FQGTGA. There are 16 residues in the CDR3. The CDR3 DNA sequence: TGTGCCAGCAGCTTGTTTGCGGGAGGGAACACCGGGGAGCTGTTTTTT. It is translated as CASSLFAGGNTGELFF.

This sequence joins TRBV9 and TRBJ2-7; 8 positions match TRBD1. V lost 4 bases and J lost 6; bases outside the gene matches: 15. The length of the CDR3 is 16 residues. Per the germline V gene, CDR1 is SGDLS and CDR2 is YYNGEE. This chain's CDR3 is CASSSQGAATPSEQYF. The CDR3 DNA reads as TGTGCCAGCAGCTCGCAGGGGGCAGCGACCCCGTCCGAGCAGTACTTC.